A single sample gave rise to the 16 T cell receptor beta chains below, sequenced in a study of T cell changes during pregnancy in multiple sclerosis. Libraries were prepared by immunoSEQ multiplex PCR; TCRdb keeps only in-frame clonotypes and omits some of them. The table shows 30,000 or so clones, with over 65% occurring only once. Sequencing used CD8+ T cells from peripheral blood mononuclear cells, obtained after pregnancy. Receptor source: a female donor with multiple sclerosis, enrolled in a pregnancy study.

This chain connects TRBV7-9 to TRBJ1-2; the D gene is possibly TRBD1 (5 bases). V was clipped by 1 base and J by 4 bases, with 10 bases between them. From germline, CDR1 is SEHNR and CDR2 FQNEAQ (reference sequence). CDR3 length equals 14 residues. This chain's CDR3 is CASSLVGGTYGYTF. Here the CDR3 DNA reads TGTGCCAGCAGCTTAGTTGGAGGGACCTATGGCTACACCTTC.

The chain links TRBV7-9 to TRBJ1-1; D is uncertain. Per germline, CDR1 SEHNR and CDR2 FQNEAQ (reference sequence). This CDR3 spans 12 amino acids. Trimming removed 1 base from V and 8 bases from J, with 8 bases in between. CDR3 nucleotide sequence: TGTGCCAGCAGCTTAGGCGGATTCGAAGCTTTCTTT. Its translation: CASSLGGFEAFF.

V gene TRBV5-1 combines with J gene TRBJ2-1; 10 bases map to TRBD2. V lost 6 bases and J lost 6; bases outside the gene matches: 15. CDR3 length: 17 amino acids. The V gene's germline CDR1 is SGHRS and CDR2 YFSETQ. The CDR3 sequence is CASTQLAGDLPGNEQFF. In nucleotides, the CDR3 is TGCGCCAGCACCCAGCTAGCGGGGGACCTTCCAGGCAATGAGCAGTTCTTC.

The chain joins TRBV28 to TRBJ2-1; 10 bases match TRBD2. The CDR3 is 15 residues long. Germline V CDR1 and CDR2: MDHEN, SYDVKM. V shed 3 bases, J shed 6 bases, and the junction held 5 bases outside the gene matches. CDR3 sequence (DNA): TGTGCCAGCAGTTTTAGACTAGCGGGTGTCAATGAGCAGTTCTTC. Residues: CASSFRLAGVNEQFF.

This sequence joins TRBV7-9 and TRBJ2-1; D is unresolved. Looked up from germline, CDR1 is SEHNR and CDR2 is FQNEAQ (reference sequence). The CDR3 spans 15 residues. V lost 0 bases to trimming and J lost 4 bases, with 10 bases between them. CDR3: CASSLALHLYNEQFF. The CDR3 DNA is TGTGCCAGCAGCTTAGCACTTCACCTGTACAATGAGCAGTTCTTC.

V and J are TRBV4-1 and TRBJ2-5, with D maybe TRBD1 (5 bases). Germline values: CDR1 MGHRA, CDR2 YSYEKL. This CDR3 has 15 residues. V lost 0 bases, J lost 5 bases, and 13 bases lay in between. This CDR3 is CASSQDGAGTETQYF. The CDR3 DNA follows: TGCGCCAGCAGCCAAGATGGGGCTGGTACCGAGACCCAGTACTTC.

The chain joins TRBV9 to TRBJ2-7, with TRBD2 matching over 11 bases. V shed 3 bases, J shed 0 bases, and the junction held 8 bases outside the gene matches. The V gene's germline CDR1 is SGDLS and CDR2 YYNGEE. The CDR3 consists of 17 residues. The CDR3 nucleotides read TGTGCCAGCAGCGAGTCTAGCGGGGGGCCGAGCTCCTACGAGCAGTACTTC. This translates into CASSESSGGPSSYEQYF. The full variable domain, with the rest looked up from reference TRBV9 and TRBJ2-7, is DSGVTQTPKHLITATGQRVTLRCSPRSGDLSVYWYQQSLDQGLQFLIQYYNGEERAKGNILERFSAQQFPDLHSELNLSSLELGDSALYFCASSESSGGPSSYEQYFGPGTRLTVT.

CDR3 DNA sequence: TGTGCCAGCAGTTCTCGACTGCCCCTAGCCAAAAACATTCAGTACTTC. Protein product: CASSSRLPLAKNIQYF. This sequence joins TRBV6-5 and TRBJ2-4; D remains ambiguous. The germline gives CDR1 MNHEY, CDR2 SVGAGI. The CDR3 runs 16 residues. The V and J ends lost 4 bases and 0 bases respectively, with 13 bases between them.

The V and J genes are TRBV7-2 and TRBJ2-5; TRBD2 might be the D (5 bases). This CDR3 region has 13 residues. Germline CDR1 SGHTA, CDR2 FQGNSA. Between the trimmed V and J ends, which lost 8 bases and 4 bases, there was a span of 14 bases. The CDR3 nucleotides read TGTGCCAGCGGTGACGGACTTGGAGAGACCCAGTACTTC. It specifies CASGDGLGETQYF.

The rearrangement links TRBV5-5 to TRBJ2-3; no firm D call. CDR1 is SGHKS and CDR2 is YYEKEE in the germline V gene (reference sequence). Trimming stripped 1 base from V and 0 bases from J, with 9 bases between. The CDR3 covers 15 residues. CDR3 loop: CASSLTDYSTDTQYF. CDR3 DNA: TGTGCCAGCAGCTTGACAGATTATAGCACAGATACGCAGTATTTT.

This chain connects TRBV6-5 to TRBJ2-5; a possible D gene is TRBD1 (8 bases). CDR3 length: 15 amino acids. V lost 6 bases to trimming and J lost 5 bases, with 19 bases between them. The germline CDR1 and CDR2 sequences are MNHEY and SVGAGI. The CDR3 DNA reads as TGTGCCAGCAGCTGGGACAGGATGGGGGGGGAGACCCAGTACTTC. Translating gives CASSWDRMGGETQYF.

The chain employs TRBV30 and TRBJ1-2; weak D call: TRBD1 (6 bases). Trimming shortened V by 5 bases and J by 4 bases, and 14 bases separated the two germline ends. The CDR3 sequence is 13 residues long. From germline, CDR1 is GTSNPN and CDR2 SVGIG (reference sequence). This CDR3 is CAWSTQGLYGYTF. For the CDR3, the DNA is TGTGCCTGGTCTACCCAGGGGCTCTATGGCTACACCTTC. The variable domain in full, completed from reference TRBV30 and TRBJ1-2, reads SQTIHQWPATLVQPVGSPLSLECTVEGTSNPNLYWYRQAAGRGLQLLFYSVGIGQISSEVPQNLSASRPQDRQFILSSKKLLLSDSGFYLCAWSTQGLYGYTFGSGTRLTVV.

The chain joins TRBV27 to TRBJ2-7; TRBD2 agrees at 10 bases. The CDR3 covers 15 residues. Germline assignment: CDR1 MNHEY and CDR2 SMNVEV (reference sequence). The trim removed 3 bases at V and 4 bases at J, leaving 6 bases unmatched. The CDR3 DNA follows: TGTGCCAGCAGTTTCCAGCGGGGGGGCCCTTACGAGCAGTACTTC. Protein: CASSFQRGGPYEQYF.

The CDR3 here is CASSSWTGDGYTF. The CDR3, as DNA: TGTGCCAGCAGCTCTTGGACAGGGGATGGCTACACCTTC. The V call is TRBV7-9, the J call TRBJ1-2; 9 positions match TRBD1. The CDR3 has 13 residues. Per the germline V gene, CDR1 is SEHNR and CDR2 is FQNEAQ (reference sequence). V trimming: 4 bases; J trimming: 6 bases; junction bases outside the gene matches: 3.

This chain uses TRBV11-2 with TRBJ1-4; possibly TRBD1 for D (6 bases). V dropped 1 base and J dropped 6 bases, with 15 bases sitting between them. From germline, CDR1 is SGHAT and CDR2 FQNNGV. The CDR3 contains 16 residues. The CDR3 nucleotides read TGTGCCAGCAGCTTAGGTTCACAGGGTTGGGATGAAAAACTGTTTTTT. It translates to CASSLGSQGWDEKLFF. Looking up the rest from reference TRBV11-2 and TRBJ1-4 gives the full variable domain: EAGVAQSPRYKIIEKRQSVAFWCNPISGHATLYWYQQILGQGPKLLIQFQNNGVVDDSQLPKDRFSAERLKGVDSTLKIQPAKLEDSAVYLCASSLGSQGWDEKLFFGSGTQLSVL.

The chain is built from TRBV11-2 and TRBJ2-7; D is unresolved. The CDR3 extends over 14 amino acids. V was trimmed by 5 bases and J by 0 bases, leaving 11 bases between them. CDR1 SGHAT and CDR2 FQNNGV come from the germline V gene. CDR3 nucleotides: TGTGCCAGCAGCCTCTCCCTCCCCTCCTACGAGCAGTACTTC. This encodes CASSLSLPSYEQYF. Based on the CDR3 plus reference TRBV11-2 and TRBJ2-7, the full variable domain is EAGVAQSPRYKIIEKRQSVAFWCNPISGHATLYWYQQILGQGPKLLIQFQNNGVVDDSQLPKDRFSAERLKGVDSTLKIQPAKLEDSAVYLCASSLSLPSYEQYFGPGTRLTVT.